This is a list of T cell receptor beta chains from one sample in a study of cytomegalovirus exposure and HLA in healthy donors. This table comes from immunoSEQ multiplex PCR, and its TCRdb copy is limited to in-frame clones, with some not included. This table holds 160,000 or so clones, roughly 79% found once. The sequenced material came from PBMCs. The receptors stem from a woman in her thirties or forties in good health and CMV-seronegative. Each CDR3 is given with its conserved first and last residue. Each record gives: CDR3 length, clone size, D gene, J gene, V gene, CDR3 DNA, CDR3 protein. The D gene is left open where the match is weak. Clone size is not always given. Where it is, it says once, few, many or a class for expanded clones.

14,NA,TRBD2,TRBJ2-7,TRBV5-4,TGTGCCAGCACCTTTGGCGGGAGGGTCCACGAGCAGTACTTC,CASTFGGRVHEQYF
15,once,TRBD1,TRBJ2-7,TRBV7-9,TGTGCCAGCAGCTCTAGGGGGACAGGGAATTACGAGCAGTACTTC,CASSSRGTGNYEQYF
13,NA,NA,TRBJ2-6,TRBV7-9,TGTGCCAACACGGGGTCTGGGGCCAACGTCCTGACTTTC,CANTGSGANVLTF
15,NA,NA,TRBJ1-4,TRBV30,TGTGCCTGGAGTATGGGGGGACGAGTGGGCGAAAAACTGTTTTTT,CAWSMGGRVGEKLFF
14,NA,TRBD1,TRBJ2-7,TRBV5-6,TGTGCCAGCAGCTCTTCGACAGGGAAGTACGAGCAGTACTTC,CASSSSTGKYEQYF
14,NA,NA,TRBJ2-5,TRBV5-1,TGCGCCAGCAGCCTGGGGGGCATGGGGGAGACCCAGTACTTC,CASSLGGMGETQYF
12,NA,TRBD2,TRBJ2-5,TRBV30,TGTGCTTTAGCGGGGAACCAAGAGACCCAGTACTTC,CALAGNQETQYF
11,once,TRBD2,TRBJ2-7,TRBV10-3,TGTGCCACCATCAGGGAGGGAGAGCAGTACTTC,CATIREGEQYF
16,few,TRBD2,TRBJ2-1,TRBV2,TGTGCCAGCAGTTACCCTACTAGCGGGTCGAGCAATGAGCAGTTCTTC,CASSYPTSGSSNEQFF
12,NA,NA,TRBJ1-2,TRBV19,TGTGCCAGTAGTAGAGCTAACTATGGCTACACCTTC,CASSRANYGYTF
13,NA,NA,TRBJ2-7,TRBV7-2,TGTGCCAGCAGCTTAGCTGGGCAGAACGAGCAGTACTTC,CASSLAGQNEQYF
14,few,NA,TRBJ2-7,TRBV28,TGTGCCAGCAGTTTCAGTGCAGGGGGAGGCGAGCAGTACTTC,CASSFSAGGGEQYF
15,NA,NA,TRBJ1-2,TRBV7-6,TGTGCCAGCAGCTCGGAACCACAGACCAACTATGGCTACACCTTC,CASSSEPQTNYGYTF
12,NA,NA,TRBJ2-2,TRBV29-1,TGCAGCGCCCGTTCCGGCACCGGGGAGCTGTTTTTT,CSARSGTGELFF
16,NA,TRBD2,TRBJ2-7,TRBV10-3,TGTGCCATCAGCGACCTTGGACTAGCGGGATCGGGTGAGCAGTACTTC,CAISDLGLAGSGEQYF
15,once,NA,TRBJ1-1,TRBV15,TGTGCCACCAGCAGAGATACGGGAGGCGGCACTGAAGCTTTCTTT,CATSRDTGGGTEAFF
11,NA,NA,TRBJ1-2,TRBV30,TGTGCCTGGGGACAGCGATATGGCTACACCTTC,CAWGQRYGYTF
14,NA,TRBD1,TRBJ2-7,TRBV7-9,TGTGCCAGCAGCCCTCAGGGACAGAATTACGAGCAGTACTTC,CASSPQGQNYEQYF
14,NA,NA,TRBJ2-5,TRBV19,TGTGCCAGTCGACAGGGAGGACCTAAAGAGACCCAGTACTTC,CASRQGGPKETQYF
15,once,NA,TRBJ2-3,TRBV6-5,TGTGCCTCCCAGGGTGGGTCATTTGGGACAGATACGCAGTATTTT,CASQGGSFGTDTQYF
15,NA,NA,TRBJ2-7,TRBV18,TGTGCCAGCTCACCAGGATTGGGACTTCTCTACGAGCAGTACTTC,CASSPGLGLLYEQYF
14,few,TRBD1,TRBJ1-1,TRBV29-1,TGCAGCGCACGGGACAGGCCATCTCACACTGAAGCTTTCTTT,CSARDRPSHTEAFF
13,NA,NA,TRBJ1-4,TRBV28,TGTGCCAGCAGTTTGCGGCAGAATGAAAAACTGTTTTTT,CASSLRQNEKLFF
15,NA,TRBD1,TRBJ1-5,TRBV2,TGTGCCAGCACCGCCGGGACAGGGGGCGTTCAGCCCCAGCATTTT,CASTAGTGGVQPQHF
14,NA,NA,TRBJ1-2,TRBV27,TGTGCCAGCAGTTTCGGCGGAGGGTCTGAGGGCTACACCTTC,CASSFGGGSEGYTF
16,once,NA,TRBJ1-1,TRBV7-3,TGTGCCAGCAGCTTAACCCCCACCCCACCTGACAGTCGGGCTTTCTTT,CASSLTPTPPDSRAFF
16,once,TRBD1,TRBJ1-2,TRBV5-1,TGCGCCAGCAGCCCACCGGGACAGGGAGCTAACTATGGCTACACCTTC,CASSPPGQGANYGYTF
15,few,NA,TRBJ1-5,TRBV7-2,TGTGCCAGCAGCTTAGGGGGGGGGCAGGGTGGGCCCCAGCATTTT,CASSLGGGQGGPQHF